Following are 3 T cell receptor beta chains from one sample sequenced in a study of T cell repertoires in cytomegalovirus infection. TCRdb independently ran MiXCR on the reads; one entry per CDR3 protein. The table has some 280,000 distinct CDR3 sequences, roughly an eighth seen once. The material sequenced was PBMCs. These receptors were taken from a human donor in good health (CMV status not recorded). Some clones in this sample may be carry-over from other donors' samples.

This clonotype occurred a few times. The V call is TRBV20-1, the J call TRBJ1-2; D remains unclear. In germline, CDR1 is DFQATT, CDR2 SNEGSKA (reference sequence). With 5 bases removed from V and 1 base from J, the gap between germline ends came to 17 bases. This CDR3 is 15 amino acids long. CDR3 sequence reads: CSARRPGGGNYGYTF. CDR3 sequence (DNA): TGCAGTGCTCGACGCCCAGGAGGCGGTAACTATGGCTACACCTTC.

The chain combines TRBV19 with TRBJ2-2; D is possibly TRBD1 (5 bases). From germline, CDR1 is LNHDA and CDR2 SQIVND (reference sequence). The CDR3 runs to 15 residues. Trimming shortened V by 6 bases and J by 0 bases, and 11 bases separated the two germline ends. CDR3 protein: CASRYPGTNTGELFF. CDR3 nucleotide sequence: TGTGCCAGTAGGTACCCAGGGACGAACACCGGGGAGCTGTTTTTT.

This chain connects TRBV2 to TRBJ1-1; D is possibly TRBD1 (5 bases). Germline V lookup: CDR1 SNHLY, CDR2 FYNNEI. The CDR3 is made up of 13 amino acids. V lost 7 bases to trimming and J lost 6 bases, with 15 bases between them. The CDR3 reads CASNLGGTAEAFF. The CDR3 region has the DNA TGTGCCAGCAATCTCGGGGGTACTGCTGAAGCTTTCTTT. The variable domain in full, with the rest retrieved from reference TRBV2 and TRBJ1-1, is EPEVTQTPSHQVTQMGQEVILRCVPISNHLYFYWYRQILGQKVEFLVSFYNNEISEKSEIFDDQFSVERPDGSNFTLKIRSTKLEDSAMYFCASNLGGTAEAFFGQGTRLTVV.